This is a list of T cell receptor beta chains from one sample in a study of molecular identifiers for immune sequencing clone quantification. TCRdb independently ran MiXCR on the PCR reads; one entry per CDR3 protein. Of approximately 680,000 distinct CDR3 sequences in the sample, less than 30% were seen once. The sample taken for sequencing was naive CD8+ T cells from blood, with Jurkat cell RNA spiked in. The receptor set was obtained from a human donor in good health. Some libraries in this study had Jurkat cell RNA spiked in. Both conserved end residues are part of each CDR3. The D gene is left open where the match is weak. Size tells how often a clone was seen (once, few, many) or the class of an expanded clone, and some rows leave it out.

d_gene,v_gene,abundance,j_gene,CDR3aa
.,TRBV4-3,few,TRBJ2-2,CASSQQQRVNTGELFF
.,TRBV18,few,TRBJ2-7,CASSTYRAHEQYF
.,TRBV14,many,TRBJ2-1,CASSQGYEQFF
TRBD1,TRBV4-1,.,TRBJ1-2,CASTPARTGKGPGYTF
.,TRBV19,.,TRBJ2-3,CASSTGETATDTQYF
TRBD1,TRBV7-2,few,TRBJ1-5,CASSPEGSGGGQPQHF
.,TRBV13,.,TRBJ2-5,CASSLGVGLQATQYF
.,TRBV6-5,many,TRBJ2-3,CASSKLVERADTQYF
.,TRBV29-1,many,TRBJ2-5,CSVEGQIQETQYF
.,TRBV7-8,few,TRBJ2-5,CASTQTREGETQYF
TRBD1,TRBV25-1,.,TRBJ2-7,CASSEQGAFNEQYF
TRBD1,TRBV12-3/TRBV12-4,many,TRBJ1-2,CASSLEQGNYGYTF
.,TRBV12-3/TRBV12-4,few,TRBJ2-4,CASSPSGHIAKNIQYF
.,TRBV29-1,.,TRBJ1-2,CSVEMFWGRSYGYTF
.,TRBV30,many,TRBJ2-3,CAWTQAGSADTQYF
.,TRBV6-1,few,TRBJ2-1,CASSEVWQGSYNEQFF
.,TRBV7-9,many,TRBJ1-1,CASSPSRLGFEAFF
.,TRBV12-3/TRBV12-4,many,TRBJ2-5,CASSFSGNGETQYF
.,TRBV24-1,many,TRBJ1-5,CATAAAERLPQHF
TRBD1,TRBV19,many,TRBJ2-6,CASSQPRDRYLSGANVLTF
.,TRBV7-9,.,TRBJ2-7,CASSPKRSGPTTGFYEQYF
.,TRBV7-8,few,TRBJ1-1,CASRTEANTEAFF
.,TRBV12-3/TRBV12-4,.,TRBJ2-3,CASNLGGAGVTDTQYF
TRBD2,TRBV27,once,TRBJ2-3,CASSRTSGTTDTQYF
.,TRBV9,.,TRBJ2-3,CASSQGHGGTDTQYF
TRBD1,TRBV14,many,TRBJ1-1,CASSGTGVNTEAFF
.,TRBV6-1,many,TRBJ2-4,CASSEWAGVAKNIQYF
.,TRBV27,few,TRBJ1-1,CASSLSGHTMNTEAFF
TRBD2,TRBV14,.,TRBJ2-3,CASSPMGLAGESTDTQYF
.,TRBV6-2/TRBV6-3,.,TRBJ2-3,CASSYLTTRDTQYF
TRBD1,TRBV6-1,.,TRBJ2-1,CASSPLGQGNEQFF
TRBD1,TRBV6-5,few,TRBJ1-2,CASSLRGTANYGYTF
TRBD1,TRBV5-6,.,TRBJ2-5,CASSLWDRGDETRYF
.,TRBV4-1,many,TRBJ1-1,CASSQETALNTEAFF
.,TRBV12-3/TRBV12-4,few,TRBJ1-3,CAVPWASGNTIYF
TRBD1,TRBV7-9,.,TRBJ2-7,CASSSEDRVEQYF
TRBD1,TRBV12-3/TRBV12-4,few,TRBJ1-4,CASMRGLGNEKLFF
.,TRBV11-2,.,TRBJ2-7,CASSPNIYEQYF
TRBD1,TRBV5-5,.,TRBJ1-2,CASSFPGQNYYGNTF
TRBD1,TRBV6-5,.,TRBJ2-1,CASSPDRVDNEQFF
TRBD1,TRBV29-1,few,TRBJ2-7,CSVGWTGGVYDEQYF
.,TRBV6-2/TRBV6-3,many,TRBJ2-7,CASSYGAGVTYEQYF
.,TRBV9,few,TRBJ2-4,CASSVKTRPFLAKNIQYF
TRBD1,TRBV4-1,few,TRBJ2-7,CASSQRQGDFGEQYF
TRBD1,TRBV7-9,many,TRBJ2-6,CANKWTGGTSGANVLTF
TRBD1,TRBV7-9,.,TRBJ2-3,CASSSAPGQGGPWTDTQYF
.,TRBV12-3/TRBV12-4,many,TRBJ2-3,CASSQLERLGSTDTQYF